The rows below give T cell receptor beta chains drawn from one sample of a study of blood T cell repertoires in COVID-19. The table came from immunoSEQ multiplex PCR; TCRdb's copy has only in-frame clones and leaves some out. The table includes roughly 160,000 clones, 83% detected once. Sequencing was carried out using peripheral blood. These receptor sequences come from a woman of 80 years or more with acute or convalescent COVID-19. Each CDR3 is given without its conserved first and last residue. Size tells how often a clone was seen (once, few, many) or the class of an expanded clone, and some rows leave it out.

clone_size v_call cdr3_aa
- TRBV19 ASSIGGAEAF
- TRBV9 ASSGRGEGRGYT
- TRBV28 ASSPWTSGGYEQY
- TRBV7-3 ASRPEDSGELF
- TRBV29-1 SVTERYEQY
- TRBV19 ASRDPGGQDTEAF
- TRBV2 ASSGAPAGVSNQPQH
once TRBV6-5 ASSPGQHGTDTQY
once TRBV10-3 ASRDSAYEQY
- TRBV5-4 ASSRGDRSRGQGEQY
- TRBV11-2 ASSFAGTSGSYEQY
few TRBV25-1 ASSDAGQVRPQH
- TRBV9 ASSVGEGPYNEQF
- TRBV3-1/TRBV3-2 ASSQLIGGGIPNEKLF
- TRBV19 ASTSQVSGANVLT
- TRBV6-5 ASRGFGGVNYGYT
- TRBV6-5 ASSRQVADTEAF
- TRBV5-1 ASSFDSVNEKLF
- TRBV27 ASSLVASGSRTDTQY
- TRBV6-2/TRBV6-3 ASSFSGPRGSTEAF
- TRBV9 ASARGQGSTDTQY
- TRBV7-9 ASSLGLAGSYNEQF
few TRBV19 ASSIGGTSQLF
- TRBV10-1 ASSERGPWYNSPLH
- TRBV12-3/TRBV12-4 ASSRTNEQF
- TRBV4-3 ASSSSSGTDNEKLF
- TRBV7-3 ASSLFPGGNTEAF
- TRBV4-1 ASSQVQGGDQPQH
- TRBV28 ASSLSPLDSIYGYT
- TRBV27 ASSRRPHTSGAFNEQF
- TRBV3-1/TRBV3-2 ASSHRTGHILNTEAF
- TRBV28 ASMQRQGSYEQY
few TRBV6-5 ASNAGVTGELF
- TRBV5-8 ASSAGWGTDTQY
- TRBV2 ASTHPADTQY
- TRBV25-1 ASSEPGYNEQF
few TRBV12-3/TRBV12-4 ASSLMTYEQY
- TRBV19 ASSSLFNGAF
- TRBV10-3 AISHSLLNQPQH
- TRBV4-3 ASSQEGLAGVGDTQY
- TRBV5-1 ASSLDTSSYEQY
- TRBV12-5 ASGTDRGGELF
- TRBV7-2 ASSSQTGGYGYT
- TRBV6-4 ASRRTSGGAWEQF
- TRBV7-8 ASSYGGAYNEQF
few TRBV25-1 ASSERGYEQY
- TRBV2 ASSSRGRRQPQH
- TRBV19 ASNSGLRNQPQH
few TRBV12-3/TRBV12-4 ASSLGLQPQH
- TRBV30 AWSVGTSGETQY